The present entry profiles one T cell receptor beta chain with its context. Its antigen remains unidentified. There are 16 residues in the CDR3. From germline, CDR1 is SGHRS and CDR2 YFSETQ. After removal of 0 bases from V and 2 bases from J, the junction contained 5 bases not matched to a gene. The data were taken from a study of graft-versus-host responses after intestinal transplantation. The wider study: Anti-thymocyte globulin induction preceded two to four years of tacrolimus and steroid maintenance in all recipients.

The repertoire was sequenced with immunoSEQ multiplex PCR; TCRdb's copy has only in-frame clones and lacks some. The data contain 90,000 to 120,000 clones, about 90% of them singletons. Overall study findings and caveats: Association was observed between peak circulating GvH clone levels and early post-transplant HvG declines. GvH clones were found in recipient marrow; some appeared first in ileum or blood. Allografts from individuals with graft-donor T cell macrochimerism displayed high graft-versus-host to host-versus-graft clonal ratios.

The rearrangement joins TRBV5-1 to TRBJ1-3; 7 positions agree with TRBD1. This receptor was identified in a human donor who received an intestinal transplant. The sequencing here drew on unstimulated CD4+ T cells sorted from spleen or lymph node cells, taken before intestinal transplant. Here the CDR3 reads CASSLGRTGAGNTIYF. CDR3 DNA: TGCGCCAGCAGCTTGGGGAGAACAGGGGCTGGAAACACCATATATTTT.